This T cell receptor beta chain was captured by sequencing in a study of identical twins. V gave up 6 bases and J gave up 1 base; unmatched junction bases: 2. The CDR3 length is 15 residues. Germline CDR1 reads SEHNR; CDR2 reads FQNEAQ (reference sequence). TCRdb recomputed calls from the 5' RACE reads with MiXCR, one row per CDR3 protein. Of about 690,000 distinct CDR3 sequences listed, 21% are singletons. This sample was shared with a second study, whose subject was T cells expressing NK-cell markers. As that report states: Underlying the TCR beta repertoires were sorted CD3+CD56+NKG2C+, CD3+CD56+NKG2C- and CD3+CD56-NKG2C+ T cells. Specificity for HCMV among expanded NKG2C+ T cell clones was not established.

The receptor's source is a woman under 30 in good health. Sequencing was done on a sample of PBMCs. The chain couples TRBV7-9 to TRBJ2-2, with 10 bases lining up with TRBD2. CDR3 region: CASRPSGGNTGELFF. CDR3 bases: TGTGCCAGCAGGCCTAGCGGGGGGAACACCGGGGAGCTGTTTTTT.